These 5 T cell receptor beta chains were all obtained from the same sample, sequenced in a study of cytomegalovirus exposure and HLA in healthy donors. The study ran its PCR with 60 Vbeta and 13 Jbeta primers. Some clones are missing from TCRdb's copy, which holds only in-frame ones; the method was immunoSEQ multiplex PCR. The sample lists approximately 140,000 clones, 61% seen once, with about 1.7% in the top ten. The sequenced sample consisted of PBMCs. All receptors derive from a male donor in good health and CMV-seronegative.

This clone was recorded a few times. The chain is built from TRBV2 and TRBJ2-1; 9 bases match TRBD2. CDR3 length: 16 amino acids. Germline values: CDR1 SNHLY, CDR2 FYNNEI. The J segment lost 4 bases and the V segment lost 4 bases, leaving 8 bases of the junction unmatched. The DNA of the CDR3 is TGTGCCAGCAGTGTCTTGCGGGGGGGCTGGTACAATGAGCAGTTCTTC. This gives the protein CASSVLRGGWYNEQFF. The variable domain in full, completed from reference TRBV2 and TRBJ2-1, reads EPEVTQTPSHQVTQMGQEVILRCVPISNHLYFYWYRQILGQKVEFLVSFYNNEISEKSEIFDDQFSVERPDGSNFTLKIRSTKLEDSAMYFCASSVLRGGWYNEQFFGPGTRLTVL.

This chain links TRBV10-2 with TRBJ2-2; TRBD2 might be the D (6 bases). Germline values: CDR1 WSHSY, CDR2 SAAADI. CDR3 length: 14 residues. The V gene lost 6 bases and the J gene lost 7 bases, with 15 bases spanning the gap. The CDR3 DNA reads as TGCGCCAGCAGCGGGACTGTCAGCAACGGGGAGCTGTTTTTT. Its protein product is CASSGTVSNGELFF.

This sequence joins TRBV6-1 and TRBJ1-6; D possibly corresponds to TRBD1 (5 bases). V gave up 8 bases and J gave up 10 bases, with 21 bases separating them. The CDR3 has 15 amino acids. Per the germline V gene, CDR1 is MNHNS and CDR2 is SASEGT. In DNA form, the CDR3 reads TGTGCCAGCGAGCGGAGCATGGGGGGAAGGTCACCCCTCCACTTT. Translating it yields CASERSMGGRSPLHF.

The V call is TRBV6-1, the J call TRBJ1-5, with D tentatively TRBD1 (6 bases). The germline gives CDR1 MNHNS, CDR2 SASEGT. This CDR3 contains 15 residues. V shed 6 bases and J shed 7 bases, with 19 bases lying between them. CDR3 residues: CASRRTVVVGQPQHF. CDR3 sequence (DNA): TGTGCCAGCAGGCGGACAGTAGTTGTAGGCCAGCCCCAGCATTTT.

This chain connects TRBV5-1 to TRBJ1-4; perhaps TRBD1 as D (5 bases). This CDR3 is 15 amino acids long. Trimming shortened V by 0 bases and J by 5 bases, and 11 bases separated the two germline ends. The germline V gene encodes CDR1 SGHRS and CDR2 YFSETQ. The CDR3 bases are TGCGCCAGCAGCTTGGGGGGCAGCAGGAATGAAAAACTGTTTTTT. Protein product: CASSLGGSRNEKLFF.